This TCR beta chain comes out of a study of cytomegalovirus exposure and HLA in healthy donors. This CDR3 is 16 amino acids long. Per germline, CDR1 KGHSH and CDR2 LQKENI. Unmatched junction bases numbered 6, after V lost 2 bases and J lost 2 bases. The PCR ran on 60 Vbeta and 13 Jbeta primers. The protocol was immunoSEQ multiplex PCR, while the TCRdb copy is restricted to in-frame clones and leaves out a portion. Of 200,000 or so clones detected, 65% to 85% appear once; the ten largest clones hold roughly 0.1%. Material: PBMCs. This sequence originates from a boy younger than 10 in good health and CMV-seronegative. This chain uses TRBV18 with TRBJ1-5; 7 nucleotides agree with TRBD1. The DNA of the CDR3 is TGTGCCAGCTCACCAACGGGGCAGGGGGGCAATCAGCCCCAGCATTTT. It codes for CASSPTGQGGNQPQHF.